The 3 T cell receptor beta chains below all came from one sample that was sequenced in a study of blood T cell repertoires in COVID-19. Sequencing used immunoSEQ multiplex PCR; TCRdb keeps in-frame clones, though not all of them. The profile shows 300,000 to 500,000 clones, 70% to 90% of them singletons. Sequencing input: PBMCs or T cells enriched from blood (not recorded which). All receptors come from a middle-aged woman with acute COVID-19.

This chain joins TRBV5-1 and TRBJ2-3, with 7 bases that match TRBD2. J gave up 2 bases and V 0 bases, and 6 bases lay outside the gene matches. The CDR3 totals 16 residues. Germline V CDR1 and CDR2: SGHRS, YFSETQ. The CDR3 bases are TGCGCCAGCAGCTTGGGCTCCGCGGGGGTCACAGATACGCAGTATTTT. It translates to CASSLGSAGVTDTQYF.

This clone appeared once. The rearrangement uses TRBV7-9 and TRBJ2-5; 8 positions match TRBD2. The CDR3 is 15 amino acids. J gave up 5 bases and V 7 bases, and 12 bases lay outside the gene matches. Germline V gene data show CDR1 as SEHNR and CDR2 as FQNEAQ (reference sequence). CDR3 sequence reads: CASIPGLAGAETQYF. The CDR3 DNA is TGTGCCAGCATCCCTGGACTAGCAGGAGCTGAGACCCAGTACTTC.

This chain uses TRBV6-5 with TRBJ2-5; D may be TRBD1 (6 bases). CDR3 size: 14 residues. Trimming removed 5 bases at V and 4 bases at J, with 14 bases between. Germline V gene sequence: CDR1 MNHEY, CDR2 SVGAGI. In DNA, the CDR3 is TGTGCCAGCAGTCCACAGGGAGTGAGAGAGACCCAGTACTTC. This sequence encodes CASSPQGVRETQYF.